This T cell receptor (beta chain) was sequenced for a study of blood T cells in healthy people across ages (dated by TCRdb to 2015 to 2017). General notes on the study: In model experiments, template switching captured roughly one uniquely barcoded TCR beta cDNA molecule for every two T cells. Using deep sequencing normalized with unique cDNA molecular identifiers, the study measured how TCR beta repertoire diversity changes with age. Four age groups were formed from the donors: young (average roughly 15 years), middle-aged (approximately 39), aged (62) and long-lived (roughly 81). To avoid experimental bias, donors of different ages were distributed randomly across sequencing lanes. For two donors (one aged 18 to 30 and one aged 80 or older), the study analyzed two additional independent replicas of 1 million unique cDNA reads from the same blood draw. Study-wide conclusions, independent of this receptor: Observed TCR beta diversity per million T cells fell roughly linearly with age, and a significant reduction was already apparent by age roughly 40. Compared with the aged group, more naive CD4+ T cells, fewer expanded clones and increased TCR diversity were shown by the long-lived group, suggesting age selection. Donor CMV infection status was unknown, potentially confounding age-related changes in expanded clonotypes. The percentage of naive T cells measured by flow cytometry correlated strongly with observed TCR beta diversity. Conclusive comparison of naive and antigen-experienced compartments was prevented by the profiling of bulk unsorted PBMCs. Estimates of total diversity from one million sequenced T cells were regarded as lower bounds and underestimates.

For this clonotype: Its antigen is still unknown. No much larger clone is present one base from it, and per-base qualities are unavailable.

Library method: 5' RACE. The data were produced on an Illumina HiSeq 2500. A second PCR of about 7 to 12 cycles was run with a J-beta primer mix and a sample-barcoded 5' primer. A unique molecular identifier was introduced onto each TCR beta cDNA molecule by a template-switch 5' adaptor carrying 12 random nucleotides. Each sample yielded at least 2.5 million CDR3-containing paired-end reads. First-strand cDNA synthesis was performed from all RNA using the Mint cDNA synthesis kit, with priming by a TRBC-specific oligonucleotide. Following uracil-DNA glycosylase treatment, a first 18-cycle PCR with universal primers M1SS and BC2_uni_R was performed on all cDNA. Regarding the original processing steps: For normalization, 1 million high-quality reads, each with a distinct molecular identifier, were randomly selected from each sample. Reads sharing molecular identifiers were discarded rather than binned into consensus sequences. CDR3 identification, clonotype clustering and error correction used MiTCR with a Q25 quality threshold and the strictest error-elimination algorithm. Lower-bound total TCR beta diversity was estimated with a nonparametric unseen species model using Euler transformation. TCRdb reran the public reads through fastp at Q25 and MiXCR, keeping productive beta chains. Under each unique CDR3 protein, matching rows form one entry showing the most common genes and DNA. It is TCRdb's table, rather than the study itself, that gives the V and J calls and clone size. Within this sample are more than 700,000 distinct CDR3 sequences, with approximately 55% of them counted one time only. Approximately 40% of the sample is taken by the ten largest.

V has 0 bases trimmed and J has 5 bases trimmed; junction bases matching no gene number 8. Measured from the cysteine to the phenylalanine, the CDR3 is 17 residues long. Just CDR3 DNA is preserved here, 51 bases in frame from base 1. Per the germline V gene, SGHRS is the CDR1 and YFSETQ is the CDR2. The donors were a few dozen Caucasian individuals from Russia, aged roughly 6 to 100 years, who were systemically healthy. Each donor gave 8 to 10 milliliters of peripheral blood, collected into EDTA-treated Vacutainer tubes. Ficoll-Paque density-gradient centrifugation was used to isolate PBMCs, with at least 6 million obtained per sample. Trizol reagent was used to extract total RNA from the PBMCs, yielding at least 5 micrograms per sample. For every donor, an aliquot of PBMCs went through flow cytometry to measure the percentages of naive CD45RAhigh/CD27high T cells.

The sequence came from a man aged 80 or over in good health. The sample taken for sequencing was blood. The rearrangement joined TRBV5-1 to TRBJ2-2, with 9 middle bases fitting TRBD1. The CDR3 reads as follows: CASSLGPGQGVTGELFF. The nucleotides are TGCGCCAGCAGCTTGGGGCCGGGACAGGGAGTGACCGGGGAGCTGTTTTTT.